This T cell receptor (beta chain) was observed in a study of T-cell memory formation after mild COVID-19. About the study: Clustering of TCRs was largely donor specific. Study conclusions and caveats: Pre-infection memory carried some responding clones, suggesting that cross-reactive memory joined. Chiefly within CM and EM were the contracting CD4+ clones; CD8+ ones were within EMRA.

Between the trimmed V and J ends, which lost 5 bases and 2 bases, there was a span of 13 bases. Germline CDR1 and CDR2: SGHTA and FQGTGA. The CDR3 length is 15 residues. This clonotype was counted only a few times. The target antigen is unknown. TCR alpha and TCR beta cDNA libraries carrying sample barcodes and UMIs came from 5'RACE with constant-segment primers. TCRdb reprocessed the 5' RACE reads with MiXCR, giving one entry per CDR3 protein. This table holds tens of thousands of distinct CDR3 sequences, approximately 15% found once. The TCR sequence derives from an adult woman who had mild COVID-19 (a few samples of this study predate the infection). Cell type and time point are not known. Specimen: PBMCs or a T cell subset sorted from them (not recorded which). The V and J genes are TRBV7-3 and TRBJ2-1; TRBD1 might be the D (6 bases). CDR3: CASSEGVAAYNEQFF. The CDR3 DNA follows: TGTGCCAGCAGCGAGGGGGTGGCGGCCTACAATGAGCAGTTCTTC.